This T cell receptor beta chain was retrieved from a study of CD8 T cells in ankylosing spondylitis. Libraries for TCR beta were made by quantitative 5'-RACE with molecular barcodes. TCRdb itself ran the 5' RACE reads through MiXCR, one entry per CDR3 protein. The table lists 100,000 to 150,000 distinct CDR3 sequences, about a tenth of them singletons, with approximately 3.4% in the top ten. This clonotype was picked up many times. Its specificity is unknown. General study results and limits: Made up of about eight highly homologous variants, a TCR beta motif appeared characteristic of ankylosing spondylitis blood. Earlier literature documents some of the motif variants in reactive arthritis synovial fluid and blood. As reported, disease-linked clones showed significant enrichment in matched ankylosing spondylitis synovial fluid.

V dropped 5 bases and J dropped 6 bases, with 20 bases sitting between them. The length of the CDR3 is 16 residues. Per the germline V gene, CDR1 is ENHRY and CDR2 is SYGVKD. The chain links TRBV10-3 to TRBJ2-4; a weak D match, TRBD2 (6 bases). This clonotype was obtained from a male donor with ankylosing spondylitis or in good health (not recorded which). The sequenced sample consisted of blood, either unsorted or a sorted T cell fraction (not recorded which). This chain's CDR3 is CAISPGSEGAVNIQYF. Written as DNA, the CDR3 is TGTGCCATCAGTCCCGGTTCGGAGGGAGCGGTAAACATTCAGTACTTC.